The 4 T cell receptor beta chains in this list originate from one sample, sequenced in a study of cytomegalovirus exposure and HLA in healthy donors. The PCR had 60 Vbeta and 13 Jbeta primers. Here immunoSEQ multiplex PCR was the method, and the copy in TCRdb shows in-frame clones only, minus some. Among approximately 190,000 clones listed, about two thirds were seen once. The source material was PBMCs. Every receptor here comes from a man aged 40-49 years in good health and CMV-seropositive.

The chain uses TRBV5-1 and TRBJ2-3; 9 bases are a match to TRBD2. V shed 0 bases and J 3 bases; nucleotides not matched to a gene: 2. The CDR3 is 15 residues long. Germline values: CDR1 SGHRS, CDR2 YFSETQ. The CDR3 is CASSLASGGTDTQYF. CDR3 DNA: TGCGCCAGCAGCTTGGCGAGCGGGGGGACAGATACGCAGTATTTT.

CDR3: CATSVGTYYNEQFF. DNA of the CDR3: TGTGCCACCAGCGTCGGGACTTATTACAATGAGCAGTTCTTC. V and J are TRBV15 and TRBJ2-1; a weak D match, TRBD2 (6 bases). CDR1 is LNHNV and CDR2 is YYDKDF in the germline V gene (reference sequence). The CDR3 contains 14 residues. V gave up 5 bases and J gave up 4 bases, with 12 bases separating them. Combining the CDR3 with reference TRBV15 and TRBJ2-1 gives the whole variable domain DAMVIQNPRYQVTQFGKPVTLSCSQTLNHNVMYWYQQKSSQAPKLLFHYYDKDFNNEADTPDNFQSRRPNTSFCFLDIRSPGLGDTAMYLCATSVGTYYNEQFFGPGTRLTVL.

The chain joins TRBV21-1 to TRBJ1-1; TRBD1, the D gene given by the table, was not confirmed from the DNA. TRBV21-1 has pseudogene status. The length of the CDR3 is 14 residues. The CDR3 spells CASSKGWGPCRAFF. In DNA form, the CDR3 reads TGTGCCAGCAGCAAGGGGTGGGGGCCCTGCCGAGCTTTCTTT.

This CDR3 reads CATQPLSSGKPQETQYF. CDR3 DNA: TGTGCCACCCAGCCTCTGAGCTCAGGGAAACCACAAGAGACCCAGTACTTC. This chain connects TRBV7-9 to TRBJ2-5, with a tentative D call TRBD1 (5 bases). Looked up from germline, CDR1 is SEHNR and CDR2 is FQNEAQ (reference sequence). Trimming removed 10 bases from V and 2 bases from J, with 26 bases in between. The CDR3 covers 17 residues.